These 7 T cell receptor beta chains share one sample of origin, sequenced in a study of cytomegalovirus exposure and HLA in healthy donors (dated 2017 in TCRdb). Library creation used the immunoSEQ multiplex PCR assay. For the multiplex PCR, a mixture combining 60 forward primers for TCR Vbeta segments and 13 reverse primers for TCR Jbeta segments was used. Sourced from immuneACCESS, this table was stored by TCRdb with only in-frame sequences that have V and J called. A share of the clones is absent; for the studies checked, an unresolved V gene accounts for under half, and the remainder has no known explanation. The sample table holds about 180,000 clones, of which around 81% were seen once. The leading ten clones occupy roughly 4.9% of the sample. Sample: PBMCs. These TCRs come from a woman between 18 and 29 years old in good health and CMV-seropositive.

The rearrangement uses TRBV19 and TRBJ1-2, with D tentatively TRBD1 (6 bases). This CDR3 comprises 14 residues. The germline V gene encodes CDR1 LNHDA and CDR2 SQIVND (reference sequence). The V end lost 11 bases, the J end lost 3 bases, and 19 bases lay between the germline ends. The CDR3 is CASTAIQGDYGYTF. CDR3 DNA sequence: TGTGCCTCGACCGCCATACAGGGAGACTATGGCTACACCTTC.

The CDR3 nucleotides read TGCGCCAGCAGCCAATCCGGGGGACGGTACACTGAAGCTTTCTTT. Protein sequence: CASSQSGGRYTEAFF. The chain carries TRBV4-1 and TRBJ1-1; perhaps TRBD1 as D (5 bases). The CDR3 runs to 15 residues. The V and J ends lost 2 bases and 3 bases respectively, with 13 bases between them. The V gene's germline CDR1 is MGHRA and CDR2 YSYEKL.

CDR3 residues: CASSYSREGQPQHF. The CDR3 region has the DNA TGTGCCAGCAGTTACTCCAGGGAAGGTCAGCCCCAGCATTTT. This chain uses TRBV6-6 with TRBJ1-5; the D gene is possibly TRBD1 (5 bases). Between the trimmed V and J ends, which lost 0 bases and 6 bases, there was a span of 9 bases. The germline CDR1 and CDR2 sequences are MNHNY and SVGAGI (reference sequence). The CDR3 is 14 residues long.

This clone was counted only a few times. The CDR3 spells CASSDRQVELDEQFF. CDR3 sequence (DNA): TGTGCCAGCAGCGATCGACAGGTAGAGCTAGATGAGCAGTTCTTC. This sequence joins TRBV9 and TRBJ2-1, with D perhaps TRBD1 (6 bases). This CDR3 contains 15 residues. CDR1 and CDR2 (germline): SGDLS, YYNGEE. Trimming cost V 3 bases and J 8 bases, with 18 bases left between them.

Turning to this clone: Relative to the germline gene, one junction end is altered; a read error may explain this. This chain connects TRBV29-1 to TRBJ2-3; 12 bases line up with TRBD2. From germline, CDR1 is SQVTM and CDR2 ANQGSEA. The CDR3 extends over 16 amino acids. CDR3 DNA sequence: TGCAGCGTTGAAGATGCGGGACTAGCGGGCACAGATACGAAGTATTTT. It is translated as CSVEDAGLAGTDTKYF.

This clone appeared a single time. This chain joins TRBV15 and TRBJ2-5, with D perhaps matching TRBD1 (6 bases). CDR1 is LNHNV and CDR2 is YYDKDF in the germline V gene (reference sequence). V gave up 0 bases and J gave up 7 bases, with 9 bases separating them. This CDR3 comprises 13 residues. As DNA, the CDR3 is TGTGCCACCAGCAGAGATGGACAGACGACCCAGTACTTC. This translates into CATSRDGQTTQYF.

Only a few counts were recorded for this clone. This rearrangement joins TRBV5-1 to TRBJ2-7, with TRBD1 matching 10 bases. V was clipped by 6 bases and J by 6 bases; unmatched bases: 9. The CDR3 spans 14 residues. Per germline, CDR1 SGHRS and CDR2 YFSETQ. The CDR3 DNA reads TGCGCCAGCACCCACCCGGGACAGGGGTTCGAGCAGTACTTC. Its translation: CASTHPGQGFEQYF.